The 14 T cell receptor beta chains listed next were all sequenced from one sample in a study of early T cells in non-severe SARS-CoV-2 infection. TCRdb re-called the 5' RACE reads with MiXCR, one entry per CDR3 protein. The sample contains 29,000 or so distinct CDR3 sequences, approximately 4.7% of which appear only once. Sequencing was done on a sample of whole blood. These receptor sequences come from an adult who was a healthcare worker with PCR-confirmed SARS-CoV-2 infection or an uninfected control (not recorded which).

This chain links TRBV6-5 with TRBJ2-7, with TRBD1 matching 9 bases. The CDR3 contains 16 residues. V trimming: 5 bases; J trimming: 4 bases; junction bases outside the gene matches: 12. CDR1 and CDR2 (germline): MNHEY, SVGAGI. The CDR3 region is CASSTQTGTGTYEQYF. The DNA for the CDR3 is TGTGCCAGCAGTACACAAACCGGGACAGGGACTTACGAGCAGTACTTC.

This clonotype was detected ten times or more. The gene calls are TRBV4-3 and TRBJ1-1; a weak D match, TRBD1 (6 bases). The germline V gene has CDR1 LGHNA and CDR2 YSLEER. This CDR3 region has 16 residues. Trimming removed 3 bases at V and 1 base at J, with 15 bases between. The CDR3 bases are TGCGCCAGCAGCCATGTTAGCGGGGGCCAGAACACTGAAGCTTTCTTT. This gives the protein CASSHVSGGQNTEAFF.

The chain has TRBV7-2 and TRBJ2-3, with D hard to call. Germline V gene sequence: CDR1 SGHTA, CDR2 FQGNSA. V gave up 6 bases and J gave up 5 bases, with 12 bases separating them. This CDR3 is built from 13 residues. This chain's CDR3 is CASSQSRGDTQYF. CDR3 DNA sequence: TGTGCCAGCAGTCAATCCCGAGGAGATACGCAGTATTTT.

This clonotype was counted many times. The chain carries TRBV27 and TRBJ2-2, with unresolved D. CDR3 length: 14 residues. Germline V gene lookup returns CDR1 MNHEY and CDR2 SMNVEV (reference sequence). Trimming removed 5 bases from V and 5 bases from J, with 12 bases in between. The CDR3 DNA sequence: TGTGCCAGCAGTGAGTCCATAGGTACCGGGGAGCTGTTTTTT. Its protein product is CASSESIGTGELFF.

This clonotype appeared many times. The rearrangement links TRBV12-3 or TRBV12-4 to TRBJ1-6, with D perhaps TRBD1 (5 bases). CDR3 size: 14 residues. V lost 1 base, J lost 12 bases, and 13 bases lay in between. The CDR3 loop is CASSLGQSQGPLHF. The CDR3 nucleotides read TGTGCCAGCAGTTTAGGACAGTCCCAGGGACCCCTCCACTTT.

This clonotype was counted ten times or more. CDR3 in DNA: TGTGCCAGCAGCCCACTCGGACAGGGGAGTTCACCCCTCCACTTT. Translated: CASSPLGQGSSPLHF. The chain links TRBV7-9 to TRBJ1-6; the match to TRBD1 covers 9 bases. V shed 5 bases, J shed 9 bases, and the junction held 8 bases outside the gene matches. The CDR3 is made up of 15 amino acids. Germline CDR1 reads SEHNR; CDR2 reads FQNEAQ (reference sequence).

At least ten counts were recorded for this clonotype. The chain couples TRBV27 to TRBJ1-1; tentatively, D is TRBD1 (5 bases). The germline CDR1 and CDR2 sequences are MNHEY and SMNVEV (reference sequence). The CDR3 totals 16 residues. The germline V and J ends were trimmed by 1 base and 5 bases, with 17 bases remaining between them. The CDR3 sequence: CASSLFGPPGGTEAFF. CDR3 bases: TGTGCCAGCAGTTTATTTGGGCCCCCCGGGGGGACTGAAGCTTTCTTT.

Here the CDR3 reads CSVEGGLAGPSSYNEQFF. CDR3 DNA sequence: TGCAGCGTTGAAGGGGGACTAGCGGGCCCAAGCTCCTACAATGAGCAGTTCTTC. The genes are TRBV29-1 and TRBJ2-1, with TRBD2 identical over 12 bases. The CDR3 covers 18 residues. V gave up 1 base and J gave up 0 bases; unmatched junction bases: 7. Germline V gene lookup returns CDR1 SQVTM and CDR2 ANQGSEA.

This clonotype was counted many times. The chain employs TRBV6-2 or TRBV6-3 and TRBJ2-2; 7 nucleotides agree with TRBD2. The ends lost 0 bases at V and 1 base at J; junction bases unmatched: 5. The CDR3 covers 17 residues. Looked up from germline, CDR1 is MNHEY and CDR2 is SVGEGT. This CDR3 reads CASSYSYGGMNTGELFF. In nucleotides, the CDR3 is TGTGCCAGCAGTTACTCGTACGGGGGGATGAACACCGGGGAGCTGTTTTTT.

This clonotype was counted at least ten times. V usage is TRBV29-1 and J usage is TRBJ1-4; no clear D. The V end lost 7 bases, the J end lost 4 bases, and 13 bases lay between the germline ends. CDR1 and CDR2 (germline): SQVTM, ANQGSEA. The CDR3 is 13 amino acids. This CDR3 is CSARAGSNEKLFF. The CDR3 DNA is TGCAGCGCCCGGGCTGGAAGTAATGAAAAACTGTTTTTT.

This clonotype was picked up many times. The rearrangement links TRBV20-1 to TRBJ1-5, with 7 bases matching TRBD1. Trimming at V came to 5 bases and at J to 2 bases, leaving 3 bases not matched to a gene. This CDR3 comprises 13 residues. CDR1 and CDR2 (germline): DFQATT, SNEGSKA (reference sequence). The CDR3 DNA follows: TGCAGTGCTCACAGGGGAGGCAATCAGCCCCAGCATTTT. Translated, it gives CSAHRGGNQPQHF.

The rearrangement joins TRBV3-1 to TRBJ1-2, with D uncertain. Germline V CDR1 and CDR2: LGHDT, YNNKEL (reference sequence). The length of the CDR3 is 13 residues. Trimming pared 0 bases from V and 2 bases from J, leaving 4 bases between. The CDR3 DNA is TGTGCCAGCAGCCAAGACGGCAACTATGGCTACACCTTC. This codes for CASSQDGNYGYTF.

This clonotype was counted only a few times. The rearrangement uses TRBV2 and TRBJ1-5; D may be TRBD1 (5 bases). V lost 7 bases, J lost 4 bases, and 17 bases lay in between. This CDR3 comprises 15 residues. Germline V gene sequence: CDR1 SNHLY, CDR2 FYNNEI. The CDR3 reads CASKILRGPNQPQHF. CDR3 sequence (DNA): TGTGCCAGCAAGATACTTCGGGGCCCTAATCAGCCCCAGCATTTT.

At least ten counts were recorded for this clonotype. The chain recombines TRBV12-3 or TRBV12-4 with TRBJ1-6, with D perhaps matching TRBD1 (5 bases). V was shortened by 10 bases and J by 7 bases, with 14 bases between the two germline ends. The CDR3 is made up of 13 amino acids. In nucleotides, the CDR3 is TGTGCCATCCGGGAGCAGGGCAATTCACCCCTCCACTTT. This sequence encodes CAIREQGNSPLHF.